A single T cell receptor delta chain is shown here with its context. Its antigen has not been determined. It may be a read error: a sequence one base away is much more abundant. Its CDR3 holds 14 amino acids, cysteine through phenylalanine. CDR3 DNA is the only sequence kept; it has 42 bases, read in frame from the first base. Trimming accounts for 3 bases at V and 5 bases at J, while the number of junction bases matched to no gene is 11. Per the germline V gene (reference sequence), TVYSNPD is the CDR1 and GDNSRS is the CDR2. The data originate from a study of gammadelta T cells in human blood (dated by TCRdb to 2018 to 2020). The paper as a whole reports these results and caveats: According to the study, polyclonal expansion of innate gamma-delta T cells right after birth appeared to be driven by microbial exposure.

The library relied on RT-PCR. This sample was sequenced with an Illumina MiSeq. Identical DNA sequences were merged into single rows after TCRdb reprocessed the public reads with CATT. This sample holds 750 to 950 delta-chain clones; approximately 54% were observed only once. In total, the top ten clones hold roughly 20% of the sample. The sample consisted of non-Vgamma9Vdelta2 gamma-delta T cells from cord blood. The chain couples TRDV3 to TRDJ1, with 8 central nucleotides matching TRDD3. The TCR was taken from a newborn. The CDR3 region reads CAFSNLGDWDKLIF. The DNA is as follows: TGTGCCTTCAGCAATTTGGGGGATTGGGATAAACTCATCTTT.